This T cell receptor beta chain was identified in a study of CD8+ T cells in alopecia areata. Study as a whole: Those treated were given oral tofacitinib at 5 to 10 mg twice daily. Study-wide results and caveats: As there was one nonresponder, how baseline CD8+ expansion relates to response remains uncertain.

Extraction of RNA preceded its reverse transcription into cDNA, which served as the sequencing template. Assay used: immunoSEQ multiplex PCR; TCRdb lists only in-frame clones, some missing. This sample has about 220,000 clones; approximately 57% occur once, and the top ten carry roughly 1.5%. Treatment reported: oral pan-JAK inhibitor, 5-10 mg twice daily. As for this clone: What it recognizes is unknown.

This CDR3 spans 13 amino acids. Trimming cost V 7 bases and J 2 bases; bases outside gene matches: 6. In germline, CDR1 is SQVTM, CDR2 ANQGSEA. V usage is TRBV29-1 and J usage is TRBJ2-3, with 7 bases aligning to TRBD2. The sequenced sample was CD4+ T cells sorted from blood, obtained at week 4, from a patient treated with tofacitinib. The clonotype comes from a human donor with alopecia areata. The CDR3 reads CSASSGATDTQYF. For the CDR3, the DNA is TGCAGCGCGTCTAGCGGTGCCACAGATACGCAGTATTTT.